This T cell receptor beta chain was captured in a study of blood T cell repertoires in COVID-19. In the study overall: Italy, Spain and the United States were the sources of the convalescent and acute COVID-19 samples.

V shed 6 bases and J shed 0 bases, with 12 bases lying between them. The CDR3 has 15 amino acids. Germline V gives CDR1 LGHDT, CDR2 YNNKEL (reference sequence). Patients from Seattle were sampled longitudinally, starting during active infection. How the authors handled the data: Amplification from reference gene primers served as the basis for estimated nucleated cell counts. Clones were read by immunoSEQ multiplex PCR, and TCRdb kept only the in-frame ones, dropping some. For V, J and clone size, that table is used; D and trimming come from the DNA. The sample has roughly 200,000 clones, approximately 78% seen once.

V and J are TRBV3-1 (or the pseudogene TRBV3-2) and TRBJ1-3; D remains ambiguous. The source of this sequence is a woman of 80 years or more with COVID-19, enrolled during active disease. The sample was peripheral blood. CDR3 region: CASSAGSNSGNTIYF. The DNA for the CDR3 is TGTGCCAGCAGTGCGGGGAGTAACTCTGGAAACACCATATATTTT.